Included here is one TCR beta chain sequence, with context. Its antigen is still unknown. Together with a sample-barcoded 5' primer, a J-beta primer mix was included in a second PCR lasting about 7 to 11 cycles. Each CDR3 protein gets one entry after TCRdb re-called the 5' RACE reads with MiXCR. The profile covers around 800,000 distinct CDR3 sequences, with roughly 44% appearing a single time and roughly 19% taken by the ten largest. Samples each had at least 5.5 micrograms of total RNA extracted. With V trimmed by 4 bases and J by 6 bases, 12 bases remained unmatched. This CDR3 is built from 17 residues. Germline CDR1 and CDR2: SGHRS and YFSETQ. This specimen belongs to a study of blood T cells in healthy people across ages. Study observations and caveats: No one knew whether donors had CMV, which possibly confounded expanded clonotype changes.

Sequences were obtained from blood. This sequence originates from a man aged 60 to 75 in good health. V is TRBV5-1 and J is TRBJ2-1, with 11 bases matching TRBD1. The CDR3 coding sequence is TGCGCCAGCAGCGCATTTTCCGGGACAGGGGGGCTCAATGAGCAGTTCTTC. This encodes CASSAFSGTGGLNEQFF.